One sample yielded the 6 T cell receptor beta chains listed below, sequenced in a study of OX40 agonist ivuxolimab in advanced cancers. Repertoires were generated with immunoSEQ multiplex PCR, while TCRdb's copy carries only in-frame clones and drops some. The data contain some 50,000 clones, roughly 90% of them seen just once; the ten biggest clones take up roughly 4.9%. The sample here was CD4+ or CD8+ T cells sorted from blood, taken in a trial of the OX40 agonist ivuxolimab. Receptor source: an adult with an advanced solid tumor such as melanoma, head and neck, liver or kidney cancer.

CDR3 sequence: CASSLRLAETYEQYF. The CDR3, as DNA: TGCGCCAGCAGCTTAAGACTAGCGGAAACCTACGAGCAGTACTTC. The gene calls are TRBV5-1 and TRBJ2-7; 9 bases map to TRBD2. Trimming removed 2 bases from V and 2 bases from J; junction bases left unmatched: 5. The CDR3 sequence is 15 residues long. In germline, CDR1 is SGHRS, CDR2 YFSETQ.

The rearrangement uses TRBV5-6 and TRBJ1-2; no firm D call. V lost 0 bases and J lost 4, with 10 bases in between. The CDR3 is 14 residues long. The germline gives CDR1 SGHDT, CDR2 YYEEEE. This CDR3 reads CASSLGPGLYGYTF. CDR3 coding DNA: TGTGCCAGCAGCTTGGGTCCAGGTCTCTATGGCTACACCTTC.

The chain joins TRBV5-1 to TRBJ1-6; TRBD1 aligns across 8 bases. Germline V gene sequence: CDR1 SGHRS, CDR2 YFSETQ. The CDR3 is 13 amino acids. With 6 bases clipped from V and 7 bases from J, the junction kept 3 bases outside the gene matches. As DNA, the CDR3 is TGCGCCAGCATGGACAGGGAAAATTCACCCCTCCACTTT. Its translation: CASMDRENSPLHF.

The chain uses TRBV10-3 and TRBJ2-7, with 8 bases that match TRBD1. CDR1 is ENHRY and CDR2 is SYGVKD in the germline V gene. Trimming took 7 bases from V and 7 from J; bases not matched to a gene: 12. The CDR3 loop spans 14 amino acids. The CDR3 loop reads CAITGDRFEDEQYF. The DNA of the CDR3 is TGTGCCATCACCGGGGACAGGTTTGAAGATGAGCAGTACTTC.

This chain connects TRBV7-8 to TRBJ1-5; D ambiguous. Germline CDR1 is SGHVS and CDR2 is FQNEAQ. V lost 0 bases and J 2 bases, leaving 20 bases between the germline ends. CDR3 length: 19 amino acids. Here the CDR3 reads CASSLAATGRSVGNQPQHF. The CDR3 nucleotides are TGTGCCAGCAGCTTAGCCGCGACGGGGAGGTCGGTTGGCAATCAGCCCCAGCATTTT. The entire variable domain, with the rest obtained from reference TRBV7-8 and TRBJ1-5, is as follows: GAGVSQSPRYKVAKRGQDVALRCDPISGHVSLFWYQQALGQGPEFLTYFQNEAQLDKSGLPSDRFFAERPEGSVSTLKIQRTQQEDSAVYLCASSLAATGRSVGNQPQHFGDGTRLSIL.

The chain uses TRBV30 and TRBJ2-5, with TRBD2 as a possible D gene (6 bases). The ends were cut back, 0 bases at V and 10 bases at J, with 15 bases in the middle. CDR3 length: 13 residues. The germline V gene has CDR1 GTSNPN and CDR2 SVGIG (reference sequence). The CDR3 sequence: CAWSVSGGVGQYF. The CDR3 DNA follows: TGTGCCTGGAGTGTATCTGGCGGGGTCGGCCAGTACTTC.